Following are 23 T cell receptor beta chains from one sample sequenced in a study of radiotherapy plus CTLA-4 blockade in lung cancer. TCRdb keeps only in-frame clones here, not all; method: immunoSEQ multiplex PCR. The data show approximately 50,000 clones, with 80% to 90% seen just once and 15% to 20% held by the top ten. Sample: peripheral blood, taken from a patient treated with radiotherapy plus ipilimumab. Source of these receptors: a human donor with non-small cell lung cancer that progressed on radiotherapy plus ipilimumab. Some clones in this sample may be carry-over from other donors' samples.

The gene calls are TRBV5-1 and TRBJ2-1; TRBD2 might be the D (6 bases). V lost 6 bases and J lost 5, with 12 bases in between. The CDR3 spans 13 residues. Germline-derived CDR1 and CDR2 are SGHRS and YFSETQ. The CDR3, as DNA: TGCGCCAGCAATTTGGGGGGAGACAATGAGCAGTTCTTC. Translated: CASNLGGDNEQFF.

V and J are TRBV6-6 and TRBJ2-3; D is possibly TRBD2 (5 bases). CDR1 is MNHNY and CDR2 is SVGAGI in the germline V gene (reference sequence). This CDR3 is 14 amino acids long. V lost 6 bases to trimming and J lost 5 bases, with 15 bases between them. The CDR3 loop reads CASSDTAVKDTQYF. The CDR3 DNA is TGTGCCAGCAGCGACACAGCGGTGAAAGATACGCAGTATTTT.

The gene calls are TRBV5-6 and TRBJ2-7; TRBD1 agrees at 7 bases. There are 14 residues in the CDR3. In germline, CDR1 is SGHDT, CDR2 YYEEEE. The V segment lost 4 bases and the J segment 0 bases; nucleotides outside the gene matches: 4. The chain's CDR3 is CASSLGDSSYEQYF. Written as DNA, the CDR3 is TGTGCCAGCAGCCTCGGGGACAGCTCCTACGAGCAGTACTTC. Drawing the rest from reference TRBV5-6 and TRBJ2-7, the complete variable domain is DAGVTQSPTHLIKTRGQQVTLRCSPKSGHDTVSWYQQALGQGPQFIFQYYEEEERQRGNFPDRFSGHQFPNYSSELNVNALLLGDSALYLCASSLGDSSYEQYFGPGTRLTVT.

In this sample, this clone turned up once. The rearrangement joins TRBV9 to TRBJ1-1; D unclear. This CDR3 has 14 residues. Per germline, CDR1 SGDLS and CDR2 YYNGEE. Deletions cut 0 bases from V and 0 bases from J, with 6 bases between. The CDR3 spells CASSVAGMNTEAFF. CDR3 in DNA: TGTGCCAGCAGCGTAGCAGGAATGAACACTGAAGCTTTCTTT. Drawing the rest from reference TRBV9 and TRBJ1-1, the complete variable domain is DSGVTQTPKHLITATGQRVTLRCSPRSGDLSVYWYQQSLDQGLQFLIQYYNGEERAKGNILERFSAQQFPDLHSELNLSSLELGDSALYFCASSVAGMNTEAFFGQGTRLTVV.

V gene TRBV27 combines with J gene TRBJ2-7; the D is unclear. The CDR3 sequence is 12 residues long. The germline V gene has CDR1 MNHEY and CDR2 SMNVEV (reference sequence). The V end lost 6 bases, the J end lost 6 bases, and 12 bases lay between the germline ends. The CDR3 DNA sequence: TGTGCCAGCAGCCGCGGTCCAGCCGAGCAGTACTTC. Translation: CASSRGPAEQYF.

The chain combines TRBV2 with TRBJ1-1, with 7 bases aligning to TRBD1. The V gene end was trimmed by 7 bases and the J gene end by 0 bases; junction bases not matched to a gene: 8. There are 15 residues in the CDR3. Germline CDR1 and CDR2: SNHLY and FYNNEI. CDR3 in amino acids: CASTHEGGMNTEAFF. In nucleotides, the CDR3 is TGTGCCAGCACGCATGAAGGGGGCATGAACACTGAAGCTTTCTTT.

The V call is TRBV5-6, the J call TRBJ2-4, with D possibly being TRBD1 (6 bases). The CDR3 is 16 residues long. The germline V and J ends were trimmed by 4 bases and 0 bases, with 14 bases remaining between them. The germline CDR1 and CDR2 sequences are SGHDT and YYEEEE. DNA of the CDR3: TGTGCCAGCAGCCCGGGACACGGTCTAGCCAAAAACATTCAGTACTTC. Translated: CASSPGHGLAKNIQYF.

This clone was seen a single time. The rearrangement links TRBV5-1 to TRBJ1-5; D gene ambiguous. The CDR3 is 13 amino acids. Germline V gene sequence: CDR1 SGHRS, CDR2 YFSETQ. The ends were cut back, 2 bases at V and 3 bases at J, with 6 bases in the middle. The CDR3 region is CASSFGPNQPQHF. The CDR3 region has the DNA TGCGCCAGCAGCTTTGGGCCCAATCAGCCCCAGCATTTT.

CDR3 sequence: CASSQEGGQQFF. DNA for the CDR3: TGCGCCAGCAGCCAAGAAGGAGGGCAGCAGTTCTTC. The gene calls are TRBV4-1 and TRBJ2-1, with D possibly TRBD2 on 6 matching bases. V dropped 0 bases and J dropped 11 bases, with 8 bases sitting between them. The length of the CDR3 is 12 residues. Germline CDR1 is MGHRA and CDR2 is YSYEKL.

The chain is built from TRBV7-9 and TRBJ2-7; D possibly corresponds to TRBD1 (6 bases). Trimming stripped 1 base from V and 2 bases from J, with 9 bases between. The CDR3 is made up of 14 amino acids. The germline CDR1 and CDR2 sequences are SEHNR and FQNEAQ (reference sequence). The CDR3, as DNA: TGTGCCAGCAGCTTAGAGACAGGACCCTACGAGCAGTACTTC. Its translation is CASSLETGPYEQYF.

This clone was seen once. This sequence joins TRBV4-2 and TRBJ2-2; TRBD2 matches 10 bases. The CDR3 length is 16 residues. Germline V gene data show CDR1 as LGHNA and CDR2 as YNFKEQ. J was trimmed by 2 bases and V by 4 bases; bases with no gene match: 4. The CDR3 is CASSLAGGPNTGELFF. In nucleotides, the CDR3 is TGTGCCAGCAGCCTAGCGGGGGGCCCCAACACCGGGGAGCTGTTTTTT.

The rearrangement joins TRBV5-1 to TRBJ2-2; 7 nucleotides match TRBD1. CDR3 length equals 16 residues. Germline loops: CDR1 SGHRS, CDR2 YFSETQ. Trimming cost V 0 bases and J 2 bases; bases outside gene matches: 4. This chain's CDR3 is CASSLVSGGNTGELFF. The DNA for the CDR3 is TGCGCCAGCAGCTTGGTTTCAGGGGGTAACACCGGGGAGCTGTTTTTT.

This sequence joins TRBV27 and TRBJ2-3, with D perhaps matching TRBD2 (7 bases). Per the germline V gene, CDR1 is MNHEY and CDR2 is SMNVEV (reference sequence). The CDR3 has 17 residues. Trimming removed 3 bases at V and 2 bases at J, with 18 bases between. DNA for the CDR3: TGTGCCAGCAGTTTTTCTTCGGGGGGCGGATACACAGATACGCAGTATTTT. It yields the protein CASSFSSGGGYTDTQYF.

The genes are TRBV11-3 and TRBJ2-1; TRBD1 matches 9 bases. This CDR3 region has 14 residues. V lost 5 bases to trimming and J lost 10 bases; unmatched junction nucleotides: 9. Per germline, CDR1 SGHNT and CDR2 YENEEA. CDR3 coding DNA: TGTGCCAGCAGCATTGGGACAGGGCTTCCGGAGCAGTTCTTC. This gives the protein CASSIGTGLPEQFF.

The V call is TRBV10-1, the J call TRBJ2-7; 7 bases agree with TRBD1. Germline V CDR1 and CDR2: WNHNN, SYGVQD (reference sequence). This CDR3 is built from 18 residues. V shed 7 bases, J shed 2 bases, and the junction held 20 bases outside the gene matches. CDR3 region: CASTPPLGTAEITYEQYF. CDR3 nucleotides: TGCGCCAGCACCCCCCCGCTAGGGACAGCCGAAATCACCTACGAGCAGTACTTC.

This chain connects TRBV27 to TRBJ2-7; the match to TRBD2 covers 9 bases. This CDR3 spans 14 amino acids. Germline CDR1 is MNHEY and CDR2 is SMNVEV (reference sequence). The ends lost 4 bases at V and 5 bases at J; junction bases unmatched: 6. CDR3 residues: CASSWEREAHEQYF. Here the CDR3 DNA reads TGTGCCAGCAGTTGGGAGCGGGAGGCCCACGAGCAGTACTTC.

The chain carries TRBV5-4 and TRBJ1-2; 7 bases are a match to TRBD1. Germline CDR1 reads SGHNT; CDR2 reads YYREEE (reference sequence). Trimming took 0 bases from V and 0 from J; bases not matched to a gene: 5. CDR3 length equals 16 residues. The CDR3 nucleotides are TGTGCCAGCAGCTTGGGAGGACAGGCTTCTAACTATGGCTACACCTTC. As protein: CASSLGGQASNYGYTF.

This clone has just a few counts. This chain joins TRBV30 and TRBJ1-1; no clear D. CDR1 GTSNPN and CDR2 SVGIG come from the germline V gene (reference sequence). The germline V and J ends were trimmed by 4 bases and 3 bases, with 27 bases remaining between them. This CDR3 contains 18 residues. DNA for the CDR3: TGTGCCTGGAATCCTCCCTTTAGATTTAGTAATCCGGACACTGAAGCTTTCTTT. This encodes CAWNPPFRFSNPDTEAFF.

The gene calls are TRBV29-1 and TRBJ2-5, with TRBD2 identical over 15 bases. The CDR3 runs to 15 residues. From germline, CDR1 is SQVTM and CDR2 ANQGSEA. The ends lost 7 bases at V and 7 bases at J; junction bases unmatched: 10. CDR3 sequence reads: CSAGLAGGQDVTQYF. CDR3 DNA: TGCAGCGCAGGACTAGCGGGAGGGCAAGATGTGACCCAGTACTTC. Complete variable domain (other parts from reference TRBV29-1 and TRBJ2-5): SAVISQKPSRDICQRGTSLTIQCQVDSQVTMMFWYRQQPGQSLTLIATANQGSEATYESGFVIDKFPISRPNLTFSTLTVSNMSPEDSSIYLCSAGLAGGQDVTQYFGPGTRLLVL.

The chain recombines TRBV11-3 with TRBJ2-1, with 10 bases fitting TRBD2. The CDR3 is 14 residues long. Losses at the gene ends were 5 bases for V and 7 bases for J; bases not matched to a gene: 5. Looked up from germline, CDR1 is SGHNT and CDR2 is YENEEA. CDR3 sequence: CASSPIAGGNEQFF. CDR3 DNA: TGTGCCAGCAGCCCAATAGCGGGAGGTAATGAGCAGTTCTTC.

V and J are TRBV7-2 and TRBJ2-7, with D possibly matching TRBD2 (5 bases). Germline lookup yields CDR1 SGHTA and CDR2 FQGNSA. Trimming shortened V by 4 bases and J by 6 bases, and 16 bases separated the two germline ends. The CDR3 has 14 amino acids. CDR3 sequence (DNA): TGTGCCAGCAGCTACAGCGGAGTCTTTGGCGAGCAGTACTTC. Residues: CASSYSGVFGEQYF.

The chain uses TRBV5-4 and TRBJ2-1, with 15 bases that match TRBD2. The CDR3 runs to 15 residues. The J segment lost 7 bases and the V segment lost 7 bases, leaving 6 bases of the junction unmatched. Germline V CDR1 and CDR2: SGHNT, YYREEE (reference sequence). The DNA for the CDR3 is TGTGCCAGCGACTCCGGGACTAGCGGGAGGAATGAGCAGTTCTTC. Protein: CASDSGTSGRNEQFF.

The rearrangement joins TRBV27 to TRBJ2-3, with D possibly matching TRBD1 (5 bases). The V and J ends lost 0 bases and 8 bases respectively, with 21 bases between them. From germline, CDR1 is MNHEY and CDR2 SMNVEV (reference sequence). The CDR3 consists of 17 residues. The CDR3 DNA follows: TGTGCCAGCAGTTTATCGGCAACTAATGGGGCTTTGGGTACGCAGTATTTT. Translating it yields CASSLSATNGALGTQYF.